This TCR beta chain was sequenced in a study of identical twins. General study findings and limits: Fewer insertions were carried by abundant cord blood beta clonotypes, but none was seen in memory repertoires. Twin pairs' shared out-of-frame alpha sequences were enriched in low generation probability. Excess sharing by twins proved weaker in beta out-of-frame sequences.

In its sample, this clonotype was seen a few times. Antigen: not known. The germline gene is not matched at one end of the junction; a read error may be the cause. The CDR3 consists of 15 residues. The germline gives CDR1 LGHDT, CDR2 YNNKEL (reference sequence). MiXCR, run by TCRdb on the 5' RACE reads, gives a single entry per CDR3 protein. The data show 300,000 to 400,000 distinct CDR3 sequences, roughly 10% seen once. V gene TRBV3-1 combines with J gene TRBJ2-1; TRBD2 matches 7 bases. The source is a woman between 45 and 65 years old in good health. The material sequenced was naive T cells sorted from blood. The CDR3, as DNA: TGTGCCAGCACCCAAACGGGAGGTTCCTACAATGAGCAGTTCTTC. It codes for CASTQTGGSYNEQFF.